This T cell receptor (beta chain) was profiled in a study of T cell responses to AZD1222 COVID-19 vaccine. As for the study in general: Second-dose recipients at about 4 or about 12 weeks were treated as one pooled group. Study-wide findings and caveats: None of the repertoires were sampled until the peak T cell response had passed.

The V gene end was trimmed by 5 bases and the J gene end by 7 bases; junction bases not matched to a gene: 13. Germline-derived CDR1 and CDR2 are KGHDR and SFDVKD. CDR3 length: 16 amino acids. This clone appeared once. What it binds is unknown. The assay was immunoSEQ multiplex PCR, and TCRdb's table has in-frame clones only and misses some. The sample has roughly 120,000 clones, around 85% seen once. The chain couples TRBV24-1 to TRBJ2-1, with 7 bases lining up with TRBD1. This sequence was found in an adult in good health. The input for sequencing was peripheral blood, taken on day 0 of AZD1222 vaccination. The chain's CDR3 is CATSALKGARLNEQFF. The CDR3 bases are TGTGCCACCAGTGCCTTGAAGGGGGCGCGGTTGAATGAGCAGTTCTTC.